This TCR beta chain was identified in a study of T-cell reconstitution after alpha-beta-depleted transplantation in children. This clonotype has a count of ten or more. Preparation of the TCRbeta library used unique molecular identifiers. TCRdb used MiXCR to reprocess the PCR reads, holding one entry per CDR3 protein. The data hold 260,000 or so distinct CDR3 sequences, with about 12% observed a single time. V was cut by 3 bases and J by 4 bases, with 12 bases left in between. The CDR3 runs to 13 residues. Germline CDR1 is SQVTM and CDR2 is ANQGSEA. The sample here was PBMCs from the stem cell graft donor, taken from the stem cell graft. The chain uses TRBV29-1 and TRBJ1-2; TRBD1 might be the D (6 bases). This TCR came from a human donor who donated a stem cell graft to a child with acute lymphoblastic leukemia. In DNA form, the CDR3 reads TGCAGCGTTGAGGGACAAGGGGGCTATGGCTACACCTTC. Translating gives CSVEGQGGYGYTF.